Below, 2 T cell receptor beta chains from the same sample are listed, as sequenced in a study of blood T cells in healthy people across ages. Primed by a sample-barcoded 5' primer and a J-beta primer mix, a second PCR proceeded for 7 to 11 cycles. TCRdb used MiXCR to reprocess the 5' RACE reads, holding one entry per CDR3 protein. The table lists around 1,500,000 distinct CDR3 sequences, around 42% of them singletons, with roughly 7.7% in the top ten. The sequenced sample consisted of blood. Source of these receptors: a woman between 18 and 29 years old in good health.

The V gene is TRBV7-9, the J gene TRBJ2-7, with TRBD2 matching 8 bases. The V and J ends lost 2 bases and 0 bases, in that order; junction bases with no gene match: 3. Germline V gene lookup returns CDR1 SEHNR and CDR2 FQNEAQ (reference sequence). This CDR3 is built from 15 residues. CDR3 protein: CASSLMGTSSYEQYF. CDR3 coding DNA: TGTGCCAGCAGCTTAATGGGGACTAGCTCCTACGAGCAGTACTTC.

The genes are TRBV4-1 and TRBJ1-1; D is unclear. Germline V gene sequence: CDR1 MGHRA, CDR2 YSYEKL. This CDR3 region has 15 residues. Trimming removed 0 bases from V and 4 bases from J, with 12 bases in between. The CDR3 nucleotides are TGCGCCAGCAGCCAAGAAGGCCGAGAAGGCACTGAAGCTTTCTTT. Protein sequence: CASSQEGREGTEAFF.